This T cell receptor (beta chain) is from a study of cytomegalovirus exposure and HLA in healthy donors. Study conclusions and caveats: An analysis that was carried out later associated some 17,000 TCR beta sequences with HLA alleles at 0.05 false discovery rate.

This CDR3 has 14 amino acids. Trimming left V 4 bases short and J 4 bases short, with 10 bases between. The germline V gene encodes CDR1 LGHNA and CDR2 YNFKEQ. Comments on this clone: The target antigen is unknown.

The PCR had 60 Vbeta and 13 Jbeta primers. Original data processing: Unique TCR beta chains totaled some 88 million in a later count, with roughly 10 million of them shared. Sequencing used immunoSEQ multiplex PCR; TCRdb keeps in-frame clones, though not all of them. V and J calls and clone size are those listed in that table; D and trimming were worked out from the DNA. The sample includes roughly 170,000 clones, roughly 80% of them seen just once. Sequencing was performed on PBMCs. The receptor was derived from a woman between 18 and 30 years old in good health and CMV-seronegative. The chain joins TRBV4-2 to TRBJ1-4; D call uncertain. Here the CDR3 reads CASSPGLNNEKLFF. DNA for the CDR3: TGTGCCAGCAGCCCAGGACTCAATAATGAAAAACTGTTTTTT.